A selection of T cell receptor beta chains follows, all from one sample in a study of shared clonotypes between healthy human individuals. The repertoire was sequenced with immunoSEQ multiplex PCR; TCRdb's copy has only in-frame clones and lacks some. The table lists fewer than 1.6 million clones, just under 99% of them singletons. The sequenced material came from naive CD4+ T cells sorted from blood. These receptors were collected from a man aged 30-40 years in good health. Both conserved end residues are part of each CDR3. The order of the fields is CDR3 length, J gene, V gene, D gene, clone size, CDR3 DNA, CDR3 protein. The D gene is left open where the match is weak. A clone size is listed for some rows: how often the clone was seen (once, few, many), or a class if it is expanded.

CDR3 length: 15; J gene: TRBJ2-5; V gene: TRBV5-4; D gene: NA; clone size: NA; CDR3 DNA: TGTGCCAGCAGCTTCCCCTCGGGGGAGAGGAAGACCCAGTACTTC; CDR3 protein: CASSFPSGERKTQYF
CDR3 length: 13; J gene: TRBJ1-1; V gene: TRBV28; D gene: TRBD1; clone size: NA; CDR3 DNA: TGTGCCAGCAGTCGACAGGGCGACACTGAAGCTTTCTTT; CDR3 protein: CASSRQGDTEAFF
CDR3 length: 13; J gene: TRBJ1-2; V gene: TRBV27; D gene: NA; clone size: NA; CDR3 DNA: TGTGCCAGCGGAAGGGGATATGAAAATGGCTACACCTTC; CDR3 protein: CASGRGYENGYTF
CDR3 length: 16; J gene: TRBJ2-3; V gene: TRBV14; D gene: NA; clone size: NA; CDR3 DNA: TGTGCCAGCAGCCCCCGTTGGGGGAGTACGGCAGATACGCAGTATTTT; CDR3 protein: CASSPRWGSTADTQYF
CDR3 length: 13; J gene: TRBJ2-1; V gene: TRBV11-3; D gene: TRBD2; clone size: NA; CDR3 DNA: TGTGCCAGCAGCCCACGGTCCGGGACTACGGAGTTCTTC; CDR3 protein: CASSPRSGTTEFF
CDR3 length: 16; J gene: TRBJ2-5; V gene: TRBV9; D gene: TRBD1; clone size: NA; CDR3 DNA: TGTGCCAGCAGCGACAGAGGACAGGGTGGTCAAGAGACCCAGTACTTC; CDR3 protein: CASSDRGQGGQETQYF
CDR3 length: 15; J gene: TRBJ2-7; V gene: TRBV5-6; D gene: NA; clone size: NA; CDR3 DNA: TGTGCCAGCAGCGATTACCAGAATTCCTCCTACGAGCAGTACTTC; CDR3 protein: CASSDYQNSSYEQYF
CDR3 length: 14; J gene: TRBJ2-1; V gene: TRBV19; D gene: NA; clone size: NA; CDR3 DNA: TGTGCCAGTAGTCCGGCCCTTCTGAACAATGAGCAGTTCTTC; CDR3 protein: CASSPALLNNEQFF
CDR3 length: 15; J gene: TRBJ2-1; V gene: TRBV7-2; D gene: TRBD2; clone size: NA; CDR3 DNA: TGTGCCAGCAGCTCGACTAGCGGGACTTACAATGAGCAGTTCTTC; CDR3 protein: CASSSTSGTYNEQFF
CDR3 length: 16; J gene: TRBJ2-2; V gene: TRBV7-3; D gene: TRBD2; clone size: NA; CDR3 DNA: TGTGCCAGCAGCTTAATGGTCGGGAGGGCCTCCGGGGAGCTGTTTTTT; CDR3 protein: CASSLMVGRASGELFF
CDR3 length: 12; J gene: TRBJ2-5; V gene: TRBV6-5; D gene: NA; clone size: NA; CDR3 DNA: TGTGCCAGCGGGGACTTCCAAGAGACCCAGTACTTC; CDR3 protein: CASGDFQETQYF
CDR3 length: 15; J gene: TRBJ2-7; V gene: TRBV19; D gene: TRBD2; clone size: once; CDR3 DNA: TGTGCCAGTAGTAGTCAGCGGGAGATCACCTACGAGCAGTACTTC; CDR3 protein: CASSSQREITYEQYF
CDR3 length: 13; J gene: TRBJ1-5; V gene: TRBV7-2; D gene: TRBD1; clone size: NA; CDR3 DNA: TGTGCCAGCAGCCGGGACAGGGATCAGCCCCAGCATTTT; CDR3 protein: CASSRDRDQPQHF
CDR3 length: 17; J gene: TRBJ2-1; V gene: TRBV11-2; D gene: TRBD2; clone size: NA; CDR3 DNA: TGTGCCAGCAGCCCGGGGTCCCGGAGCGGGGGACCCAATGAGCAGTTCTTC; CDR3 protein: CASSPGSRSGGPNEQFF
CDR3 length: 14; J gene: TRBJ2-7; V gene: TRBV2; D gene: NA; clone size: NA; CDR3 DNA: TGTGCCAGCACCTTCAGTGAAAGCTCCTACGAGCAGTACTTC; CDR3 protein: CASTFSESSYEQYF
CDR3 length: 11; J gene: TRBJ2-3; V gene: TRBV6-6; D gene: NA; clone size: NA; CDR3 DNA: TGTGCCAGTTCAATCTCAGATACGCAGTATTTT; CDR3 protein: CASSISDTQYF
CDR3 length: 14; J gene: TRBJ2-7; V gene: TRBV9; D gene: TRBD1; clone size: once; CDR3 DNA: TGTGCCAGCACTACTGGACAGGGTGTTAGCGAGCAGTACTTC; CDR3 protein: CASTTGQGVSEQYF
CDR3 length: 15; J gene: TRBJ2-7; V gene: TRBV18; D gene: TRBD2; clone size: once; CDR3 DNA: TGTGCCAGCTCAGAGGGACTAGCGGGATCTGGCCCTCAGTACTTC; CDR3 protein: CASSEGLAGSGPQYF
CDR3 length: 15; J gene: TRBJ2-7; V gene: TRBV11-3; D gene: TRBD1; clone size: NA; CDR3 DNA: TGTGCCAGCAGCCGAGACAGGGTAGACTCGGCCGAGCAGTACTTC; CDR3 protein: CASSRDRVDSAEQYF
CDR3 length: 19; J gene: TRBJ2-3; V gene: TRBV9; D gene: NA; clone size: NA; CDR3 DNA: TGTGCCAGCAGCGTAGGGGTTAGTTGGGGGAGGAGAGGCACAGATACGCAGTATTTT; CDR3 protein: CASSVGVSWGRRGTDTQYF